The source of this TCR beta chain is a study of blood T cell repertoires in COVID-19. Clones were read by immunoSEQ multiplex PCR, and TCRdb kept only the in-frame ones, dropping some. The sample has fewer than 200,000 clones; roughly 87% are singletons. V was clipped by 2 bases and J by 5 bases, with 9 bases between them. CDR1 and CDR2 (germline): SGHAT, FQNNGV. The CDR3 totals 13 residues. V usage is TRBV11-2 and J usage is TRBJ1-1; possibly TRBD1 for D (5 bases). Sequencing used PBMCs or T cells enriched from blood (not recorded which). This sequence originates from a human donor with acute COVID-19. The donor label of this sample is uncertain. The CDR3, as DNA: TGTGCCAGCAGCTTAATCCAGGGTACTGAAGCTTTCTTT. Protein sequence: CASSLIQGTEAFF.